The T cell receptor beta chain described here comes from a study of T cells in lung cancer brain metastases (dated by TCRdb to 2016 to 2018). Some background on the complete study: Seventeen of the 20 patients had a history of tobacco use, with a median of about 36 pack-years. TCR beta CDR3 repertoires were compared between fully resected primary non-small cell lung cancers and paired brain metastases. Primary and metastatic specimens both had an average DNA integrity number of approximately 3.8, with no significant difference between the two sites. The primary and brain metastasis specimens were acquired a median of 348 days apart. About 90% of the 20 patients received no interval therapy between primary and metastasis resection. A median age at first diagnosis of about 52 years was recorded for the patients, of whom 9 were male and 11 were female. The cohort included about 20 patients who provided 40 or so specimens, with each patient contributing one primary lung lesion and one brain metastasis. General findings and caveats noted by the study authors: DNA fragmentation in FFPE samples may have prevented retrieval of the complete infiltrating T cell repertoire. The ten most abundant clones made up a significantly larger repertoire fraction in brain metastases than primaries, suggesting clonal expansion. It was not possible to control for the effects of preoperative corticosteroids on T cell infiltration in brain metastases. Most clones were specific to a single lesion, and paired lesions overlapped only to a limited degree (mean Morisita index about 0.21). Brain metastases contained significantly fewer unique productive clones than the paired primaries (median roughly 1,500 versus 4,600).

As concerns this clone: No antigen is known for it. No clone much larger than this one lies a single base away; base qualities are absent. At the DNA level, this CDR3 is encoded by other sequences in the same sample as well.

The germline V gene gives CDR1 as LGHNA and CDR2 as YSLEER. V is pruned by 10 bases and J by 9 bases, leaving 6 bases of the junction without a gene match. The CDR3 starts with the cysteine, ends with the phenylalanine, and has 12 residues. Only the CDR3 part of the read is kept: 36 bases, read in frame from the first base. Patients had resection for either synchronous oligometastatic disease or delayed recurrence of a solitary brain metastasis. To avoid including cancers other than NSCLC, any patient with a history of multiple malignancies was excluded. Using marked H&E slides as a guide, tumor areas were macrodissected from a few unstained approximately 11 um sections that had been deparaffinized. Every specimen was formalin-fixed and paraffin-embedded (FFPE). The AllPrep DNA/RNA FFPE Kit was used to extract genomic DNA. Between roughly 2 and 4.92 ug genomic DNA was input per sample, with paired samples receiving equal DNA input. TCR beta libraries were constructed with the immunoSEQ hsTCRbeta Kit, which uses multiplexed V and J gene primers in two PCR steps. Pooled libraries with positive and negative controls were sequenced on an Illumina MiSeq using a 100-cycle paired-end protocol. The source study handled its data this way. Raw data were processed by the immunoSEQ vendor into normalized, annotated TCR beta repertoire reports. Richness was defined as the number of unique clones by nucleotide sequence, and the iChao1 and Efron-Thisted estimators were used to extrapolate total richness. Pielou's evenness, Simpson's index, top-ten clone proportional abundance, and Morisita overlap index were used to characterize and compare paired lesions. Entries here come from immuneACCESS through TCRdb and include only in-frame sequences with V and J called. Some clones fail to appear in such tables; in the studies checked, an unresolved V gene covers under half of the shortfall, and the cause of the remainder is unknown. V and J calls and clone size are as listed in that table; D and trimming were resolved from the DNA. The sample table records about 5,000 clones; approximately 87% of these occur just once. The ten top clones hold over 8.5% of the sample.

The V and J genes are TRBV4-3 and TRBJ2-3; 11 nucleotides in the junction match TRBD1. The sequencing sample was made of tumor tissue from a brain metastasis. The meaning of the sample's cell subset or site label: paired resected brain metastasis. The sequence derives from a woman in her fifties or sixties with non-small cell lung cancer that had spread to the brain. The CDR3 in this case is CAIVDRGLTQYF. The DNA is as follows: TGCGCCATCGTGGACAGGGGGCTAACGCAGTATTTT.